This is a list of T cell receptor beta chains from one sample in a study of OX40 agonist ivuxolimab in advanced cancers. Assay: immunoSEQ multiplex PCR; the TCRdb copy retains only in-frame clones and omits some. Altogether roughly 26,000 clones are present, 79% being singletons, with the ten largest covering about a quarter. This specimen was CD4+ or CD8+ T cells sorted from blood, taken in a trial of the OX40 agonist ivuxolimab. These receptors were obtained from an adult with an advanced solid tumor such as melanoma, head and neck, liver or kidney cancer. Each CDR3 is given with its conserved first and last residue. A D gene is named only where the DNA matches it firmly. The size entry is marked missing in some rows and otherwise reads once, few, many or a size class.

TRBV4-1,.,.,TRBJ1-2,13,TGCGCCAGCAGCCCCGACAGGACCTATGGCTACACCTTC,CASSPDRTYGYTF
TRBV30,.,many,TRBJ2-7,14,TGTGCCTGGACCCGATATGAGCTTTCCTACGAGCAGTACTTC,CAWTRYELSYEQYF
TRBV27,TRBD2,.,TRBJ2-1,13,TGTGCCAGCCGACTAGCGGGAGGTTGGGAGCAGTTCTTC,CASRLAGGWEQFF
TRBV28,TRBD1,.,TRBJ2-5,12,TGTGCCAGCATGCAGGGGGAAGAGACCCAGTACTTC,CASMQGEETQYF
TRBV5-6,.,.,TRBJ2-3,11,TGTGCCAGCAGCTTGTCAGATACGCAGTATTTT,CASSLSDTQYF
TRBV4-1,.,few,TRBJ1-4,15,TGCGCCAGCAGCCAAGATGGGGGGTTTAATGAAAAACTGTTTTTT,CASSQDGGFNEKLFF
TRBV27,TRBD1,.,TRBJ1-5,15,TGTGCCAGCAGTCCGGGACAGGGTTGGAATCAGCCCCAGCATTTT,CASSPGQGWNQPQHF
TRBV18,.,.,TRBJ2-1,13,TGTGCCAGCTCTCCCGGAGCTTACAATGAGCAGTTCTTC,CASSPGAYNEQFF
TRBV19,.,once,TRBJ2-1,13,TGTGCCAGTAGTTGGGGGTCCTACAATGAGCAGTTCTTC,CASSWGSYNEQFF
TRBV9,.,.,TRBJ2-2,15,TGTGCCAGCAGCGTAGAGACAGGAGATACCGGGGAGCTGTTTTTT,CASSVETGDTGELFF
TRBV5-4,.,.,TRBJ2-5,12,TGTGCCAGCAGCTATTATACCGAGACCCAGTACTTC,CASSYYTETQYF
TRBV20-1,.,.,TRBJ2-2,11,TGCAGTGCTAGTCTCTGGGGGGAGCTGTTTTTT,CSASLWGELFF
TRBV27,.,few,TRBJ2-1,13,TGTGCCAGCAGTTTAGCGGCCTACAATGAGCAGTTCTTC,CASSLAAYNEQFF
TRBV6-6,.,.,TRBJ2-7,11,TGTGCCAGCAGTTACTCCGGAGAGCAGTACTTC,CASSYSGEQYF